This paragraph reports one T cell receptor (beta chain). These data come from a study of spatial heterogeneity in lung cancer. Individually, TCR cDNA molecules were each labelled with a unique molecular identifier. Via MiXCR, TCRdb re-called the 5' RACE reads, giving one row per CDR3 protein. The sample contains approximately 41,000 distinct CDR3 sequences, 10% to 13% of which appear only once. The time point was: blood at routine non-recurrence follow-up after resection. V lost 6 bases and J 8 bases, leaving 19 bases between the germline ends. This CDR3 is built from 14 residues. Germline values: CDR1 PRHDT, CDR2 FYEKMQ (reference sequence).

The sequencing here drew on PBMCs, taken at follow-up. The chain has TRBV13 and TRBJ1-2, with D maybe TRBD1 (6 bases). This receptor was obtained from a female donor with early-stage non-small cell lung cancer. CDR3 amino acids: CASRDKATGGGYTF. CDR3 bases: TGTGCCAGCAGGGATAAGGCCACCGGGGGCGGCTACACCTTC.